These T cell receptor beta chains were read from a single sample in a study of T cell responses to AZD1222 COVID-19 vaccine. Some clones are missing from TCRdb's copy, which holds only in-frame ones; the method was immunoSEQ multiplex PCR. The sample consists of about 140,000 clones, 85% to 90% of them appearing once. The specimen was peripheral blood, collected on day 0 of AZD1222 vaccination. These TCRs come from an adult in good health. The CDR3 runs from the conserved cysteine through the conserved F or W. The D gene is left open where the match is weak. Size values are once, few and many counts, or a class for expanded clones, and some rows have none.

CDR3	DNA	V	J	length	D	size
CASSPAGQVGAYGYTF	TGTGCCAGCTCACCCGCGGGACAGGTTGGGGCCTATGGCTACACCTTC	TRBV18	TRBJ1-2	16	TRBD1	NA
CASSFVLNTEAFF	TGTGCCAGCAGCTTCGTATTGAACACTGAAGCTTTCTTT	TRBV9	TRBJ1-1	13	NA	once
CAWSAGRSEKLFF	TGTGCCTGGAGTGCTGGGAGGAGTGAAAAACTGTTTTTT	TRBV30	TRBJ1-4	13	NA	NA
CAWSVGSNQPQHF	TGTGCCTGGAGTGTAGGCAGCAATCAGCCCCAGCATTTT	TRBV30	TRBJ1-5	13	NA	NA
CASSTRESYNEQFF	TGTGCCAGCAGTACGCGGGAATCCTACAATGAGCAGTTCTTC	TRBV27	TRBJ2-1	14	NA	NA
CASSEGYQGPYTEAFF	TGTGCCAGCAGTGAAGGGTACCAAGGGCCCTACACTGAAGCTTTCTTT	TRBV6-1	TRBJ1-1	16	NA	NA
CATSDSSNAGGRNQPQHF	TGTGCCACCAGTGATTCATCTAACGCAGGGGGTCGCAATCAGCCCCAGCATTTT	TRBV24-1	TRBJ1-5	18	TRBD1	few
CASRDSTDTQYF	TGCGCCAGCAGGGACAGCACAGATACGCAGTATTTT	TRBV10-2	TRBJ2-3	12	NA	NA
CASSPRQGGNQPQHF	TGCGCCAGCAGCCCCCGACAGGGGGGCAATCAGCCCCAGCATTTT	TRBV4-1	TRBJ1-5	15	TRBD1	NA
CASSDLAGDEQFF	TGTGCCAGCAGTGACCTAGCGGGCGATGAGCAGTTCTTC	TRBV28	TRBJ2-1	13	TRBD2	NA
CASSRQGIGQPQHF	TGTGCCAGCAGCAGACAGGGAATCGGACAGCCCCAGCATTTT	TRBV27	TRBJ1-5	14	TRBD1	NA
CASSYMIGAGANVLTF	TGTGCCAGCAGTTACATGATCGGGGCTGGGGCCAACGTCCTGACTTTC	TRBV6-6	TRBJ2-6	16	NA	NA
CASSFGTGAIGELFF	TGCGCCAGCAGCTTCGGGACAGGGGCCATCGGGGAGCTGTTTTTT	TRBV5-1	TRBJ2-2	15	TRBD1	NA
CATSDLMGKAHNEQFF	TGTGCCACCAGTGATTTGATGGGTAAGGCGCACAATGAGCAGTTCTTC	TRBV24-1	TRBJ2-1	16	NA	once
CASSMGDSYEQYF	TGTGCCAGTAGTATGGGGGATTCCTACGAGCAGTACTTC	TRBV19	TRBJ2-7	13	NA	NA
CAWSPLRVGNTEAFF	TGTGCCTGGAGTCCTCTCCGGGTCGGGAACACTGAAGCTTTCTTT	TRBV30	TRBJ1-1	15	NA	NA
CSASDPKAKNIQYF	TGCAGTGCTAGTGACCCGAAGGCCAAAAACATTCAGTACTTC	TRBV20-1	TRBJ2-4	14	NA	NA
CASIHGQGAAEAFF	TGTGCCAGCATCCATGGACAGGGGGCGGCTGAAGCTTTCTTT	TRBV28	TRBJ1-1	14	TRBD1	NA
CARGPQETQYF	TGTGCCAGGGGCCCTCAAGAGACCCAGTACTTC	TRBV2	TRBJ2-5	11	NA	NA
CATSRTTRTVRRAEAFF	TGTGCCACCAGCAGAACCACCCGGACAGTTCGAAGGGCTGAAGCTTTCTTT	TRBV15	TRBJ1-1	17	NA	NA
CASSLPPGLDNEQFF	TGCGCCAGCAGCCTCCCCCCAGGTCTCGACAATGAGCAGTTCTTC	TRBV4-1	TRBJ2-1	15	NA	NA
CASNDMGQGAGSNQPQHF	TGCGCCAGCAACGATATGGGACAGGGGGCTGGGAGCAATCAGCCCCAGCATTTT	TRBV4-1	TRBJ1-5	18	TRBD1	NA
CASSLADTQYF	TGTGCCAGCAGTTTAGCAGATACGCAGTATTTT	TRBV12-3/TRBV12-4	TRBJ2-3	11	NA	once
CASLEGSEAFF	TGTGCCAGCCTAGAGGGGTCTGAAGCTTTCTTT	TRBV27	TRBJ1-1	11	NA	NA
CARGTSGSAGYNEQFF	TGTGCCAGGGGGACTAGCGGGAGCGCGGGGTACAATGAGCAGTTCTTC	TRBV2	TRBJ2-1	16	TRBD2	NA
CASSPPLAGYTDTQYF	TGTGCCAGCAGCCCACCGCTAGCGGGGTACACAGATACGCAGTATTTT	TRBV11-2	TRBJ2-3	16	TRBD2	NA
CASSLSPAYEQYF	TGTGCCAGCAGTTTATCCCCAGCCTACGAGCAGTACTTC	TRBV12-3/TRBV12-4	TRBJ2-7	13	NA	NA
CATVLRGEPRQVNYGYTF	TGTGCCACCGTCCTGAGGGGGGAGCCCCGACAAGTTAACTATGGCTACACCTTC	TRBV6-7	TRBJ1-2	18	NA	NA
CASSRIAWYENTEAFF	TGTGCCAGCAGCCGTATCGCGTGGTATGAGAACACTGAAGCTTTCTTT	TRBV14	TRBJ1-1	16	NA	NA
CASSPSGDTEAFF	TGTGCCAGCAGTCCGTCGGGGGACACTGAAGCTTTCTTT	TRBV7-9	TRBJ1-1	13	NA	NA
CASSRGADYGYTF	TGTGCCAGCTCTCGGGGGGCGGACTATGGCTACACCTTC	TRBV6-5	TRBJ1-2	13	NA	NA
CASRQGQMNTEAFF	TGTGCCAGCAGGCAGGGACAGATGAACACTGAAGCTTTCTTT	TRBV6-5	TRBJ1-1	14	TRBD1	NA
CASSLREAHDEQYF	TGTGCCAGCAGCTTACGGGAGGCCCATGACGAGCAGTACTTC	TRBV7-6	TRBJ2-7	14	TRBD2	once
CASSPYYGTANTEAFF	TGTGCCAGCTCACCGTACTACGGGACGGCGAACACTGAAGCTTTCTTT	TRBV18	TRBJ1-1	16	NA	NA
CASSWGGEGSEKLFF	TGCGCCAGCAGCTGGGGGGGCGAAGGGAGTGAAAAACTGTTTTTT	TRBV5-1	TRBJ1-4	15	NA	NA
CAWRTGPWDTQYF	TGTGCCTGGAGAACCGGACCGTGGGATACGCAGTATTTT	TRBV30	TRBJ2-3	13	NA	NA
CASSLASRGMNTEAFF	TGTGCCAGCAGCTTAGCGAGTCGGGGAATGAACACTGAAGCTTTCTTT	TRBV7-9	TRBJ1-1	16	NA	NA
CATSRSGSARGYTF	TGTGCCACCAGCAGATCGGGCAGCGCTAGAGGCTACACCTTC	TRBV15	TRBJ1-2	14	NA	once
CASSLVAGLNQPQHF	TGTGCCAGCAGCTTAGTAGCAGGGCTCAATCAGCCCCAGCATTTT	TRBV7-6	TRBJ1-5	15	NA	NA
CASSLETGRLSGYTF	TGTGCCAGCAGCCTAGAGACAGGGCGGTTGTCTGGCTACACCTTC	TRBV7-2	TRBJ1-2	15	TRBD1	NA
CASSLTPGINTEAFF	TGTGCCAGCAGCTTAACCCCAGGAATAAACACTGAAGCTTTCTTT	TRBV7-3	TRBJ1-1	15	NA	NA
CASSPPRTLSYNEQFF	TGTGCCAGCAGCCCACCCCGGACCCTATCCTACAATGAGCAGTTCTTC	TRBV7-3	TRBJ2-1	16	NA	NA
CATSRDQTSNSPLHF	TGTGCCACCAGCAGAGATCAAACATCTAATTCACCCCTCCACTTT	TRBV15	TRBJ1-6	15	NA	NA